The sequence of this T cell receptor beta chain was determined in a study of beta chain features in type 1 diabetes. Overall study findings and caveats: Within the patient group, naive, central memory and Treg TCRB repertoires appeared more similar to each other than within healthy donors. TCRB CDR3s from Type 1 diabetes patients were moderately but significantly shorter in all four CD4+ subsets.

TCRB transcripts that were expressed got sequenced, as all of the isolated RNA had been reverse transcribed. Sequencing was performed with immunoSEQ multiplex PCR; in TCRdb, only in-frame clones are kept and a portion is missing. This sample carries roughly 100,000 clones, 25% to 35% of them seen once, and the ten largest clones take approximately 0.5%. This clone showed up just a few times. Its cognate antigen is unknown. The length of the CDR3 is 15 residues. Germline CDR1 reads KGHSH; CDR2 reads LQKENI. The V and J ends lost 3 bases and 8 bases, in that order; junction bases with no gene match: 9. The clonotype comes from a woman younger than 30 with type 1 diabetes. What was sequenced was central memory CD4+ T cells from blood. The chain carries TRBV18 and TRBJ2-3, with 9 bases that match TRBD2. Here the CDR3 reads CASSPYEAGGTTQYF. CDR3 in DNA: TGTGCCAGCTCACCGTACGAAGCGGGAGGAACTACGCAGTATTTT.